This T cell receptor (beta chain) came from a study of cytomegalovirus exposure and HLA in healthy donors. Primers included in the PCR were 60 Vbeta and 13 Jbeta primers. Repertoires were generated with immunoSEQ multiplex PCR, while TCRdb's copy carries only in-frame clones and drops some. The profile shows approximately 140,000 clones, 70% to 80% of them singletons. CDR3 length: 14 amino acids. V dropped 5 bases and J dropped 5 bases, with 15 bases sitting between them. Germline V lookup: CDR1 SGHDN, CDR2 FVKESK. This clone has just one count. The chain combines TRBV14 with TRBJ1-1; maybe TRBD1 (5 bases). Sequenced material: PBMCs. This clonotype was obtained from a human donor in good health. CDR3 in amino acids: CASSMWGEGTEAFF. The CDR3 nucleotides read TGTGCCAGCAGCATGTGGGGGGAAGGGACTGAAGCTTTCTTT.